The 2 T cell receptor beta chains reported below all come from one sample, sequenced in a study of blood T cell repertoires in COVID-19. TCRdb's table, derived via immunoSEQ multiplex PCR, lists solely in-frame clones and lacks some. The sample carries roughly 250,000 clones, approximately 90% recorded once. The sequencing input was PBMCs or T cells enriched from blood (not recorded which). These receptors were collected from a middle-aged woman with acute COVID-19.

CDR3 loop: CASSLGLLTDTQYF. The CDR3 DNA follows: TGCGCCAGCAGCTTGGGACTTCTCACAGATACGCAGTATTTT. The chain has TRBV5-1 and TRBJ2-3, with D hard to call. CDR3 length equals 14 residues. Germline V gene sequence: CDR1 SGHRS, CDR2 YFSETQ. V shed 0 bases and J shed 2 bases, with 7 bases lying between them.

This chain links TRBV29-1 with TRBJ1-2; no reliable D call. Deletions cut 5 bases from V and 4 bases from J, with 8 bases between. Germline V gene data show CDR1 as SQVTM and CDR2 as ANQGSEA. The CDR3 runs 11 residues. The CDR3 is CSVSGSYGYTF. CDR3 nucleotides: TGCAGCGTTAGCGGGAGCTATGGCTACACCTTC.